The T cell receptor beta chain under discussion was sequenced for a study of tumor and adjacent non-tumor tissue in lung cancer. TCRbeta libraries were built with three rounds of nested PCR, modified from ARM-PCR. Each CDR3 protein is one row after TCRdb ran MiXCR on the multiplex PCR reads. The sample lists roughly 81,000 distinct CDR3 sequences, around 59% occurring once. From germline, CDR1 is MDHEN and CDR2 SYDVKM. CDR3 length: 15 amino acids. V shed 2 bases and J 5 bases; nucleotides not matched to a gene: 5. No cell sorting was done before RNA was extracted from the tissue. This clonotype was seen repeatedly, ten times or more.

Sequenced: lung tumor tissue. The chain carries TRBV28 and TRBJ1-1, with TRBD1 identical over 10 bases. This TCR derives from a man between 70 and 80 years old with non-small cell lung cancer. The CDR3 bases are TGTGCCAGCAGTTTAGTCCGGACAGGGGGGACTGAAGCTTTCTTT. Translation: CASSLVRTGGTEAFF. Complete variable domain (other parts from reference TRBV28 and TRBJ1-1): DVKVTQSSRYLVKRTGEKVFLECVQDMDHENMFWYRQDPGLGLRLIYFSYDVKMKEKGDIPEGYSVSREKKERFSLILESASTNQTSMYLCASSLVRTGGTEAFFGQGTRLTVV.